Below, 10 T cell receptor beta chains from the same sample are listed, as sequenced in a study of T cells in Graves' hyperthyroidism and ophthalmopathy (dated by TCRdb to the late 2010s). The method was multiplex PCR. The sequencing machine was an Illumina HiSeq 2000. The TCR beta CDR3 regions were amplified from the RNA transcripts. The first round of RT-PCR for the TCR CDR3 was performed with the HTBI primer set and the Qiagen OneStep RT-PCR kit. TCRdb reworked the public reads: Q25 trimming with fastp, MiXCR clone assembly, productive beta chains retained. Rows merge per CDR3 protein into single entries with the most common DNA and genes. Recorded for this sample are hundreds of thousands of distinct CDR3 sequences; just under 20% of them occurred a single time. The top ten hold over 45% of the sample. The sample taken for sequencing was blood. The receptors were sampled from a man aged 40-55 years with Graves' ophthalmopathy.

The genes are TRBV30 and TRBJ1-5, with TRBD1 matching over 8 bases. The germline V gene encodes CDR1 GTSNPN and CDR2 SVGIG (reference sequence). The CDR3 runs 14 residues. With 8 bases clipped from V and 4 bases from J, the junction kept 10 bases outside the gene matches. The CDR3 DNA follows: TGTGCCCGGGCTTCAACAGGGGGAAATCAGCCCCAGCATTTT. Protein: CARASTGGNQPQHF.

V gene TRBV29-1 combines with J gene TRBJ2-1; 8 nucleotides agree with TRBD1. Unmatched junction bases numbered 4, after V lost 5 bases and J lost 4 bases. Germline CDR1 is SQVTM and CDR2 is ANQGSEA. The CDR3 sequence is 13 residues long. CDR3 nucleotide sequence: TGCAGCGTTCGACAGGGGACTTACAATGAGCAGTTCTTC. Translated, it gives CSVRQGTYNEQFF.

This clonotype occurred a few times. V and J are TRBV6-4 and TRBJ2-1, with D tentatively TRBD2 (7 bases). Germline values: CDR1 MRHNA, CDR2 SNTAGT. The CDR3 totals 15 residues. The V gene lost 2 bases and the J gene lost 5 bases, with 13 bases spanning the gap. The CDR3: CASSDAGAPHNEQFF. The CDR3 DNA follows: TGTGCCAGCAGTGACGCGGGGGCCCCCCACAATGAGCAGTTCTTC.

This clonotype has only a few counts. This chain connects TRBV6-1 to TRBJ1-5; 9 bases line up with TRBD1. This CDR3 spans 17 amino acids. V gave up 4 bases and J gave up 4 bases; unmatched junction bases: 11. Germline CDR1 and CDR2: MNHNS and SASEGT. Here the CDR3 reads CASSARGPGTGNQPQHF. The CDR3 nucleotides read TGTGCCAGCAGTGCCCGTGGTCCGGGGACAGGGAATCAGCCCCAGCATTTT.

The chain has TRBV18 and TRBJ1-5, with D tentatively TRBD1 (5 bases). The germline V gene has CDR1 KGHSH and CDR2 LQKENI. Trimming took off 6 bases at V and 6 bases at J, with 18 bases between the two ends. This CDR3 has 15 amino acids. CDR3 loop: CASSDIVSAGQPQHF. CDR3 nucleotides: TGTGCCAGCTCGGACATAGTGTCAGCAGGTCAGCCCCAGCATTTT.

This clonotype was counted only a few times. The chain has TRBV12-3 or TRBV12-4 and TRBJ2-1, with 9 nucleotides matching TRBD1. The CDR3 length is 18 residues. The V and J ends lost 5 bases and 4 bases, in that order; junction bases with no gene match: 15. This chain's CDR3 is CASSSPPSGQGVYNEQFF. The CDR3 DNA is TGTGCCAGCAGTAGCCCCCCTTCGGGACAGGGTGTGTACAATGAGCAGTTCTTC.

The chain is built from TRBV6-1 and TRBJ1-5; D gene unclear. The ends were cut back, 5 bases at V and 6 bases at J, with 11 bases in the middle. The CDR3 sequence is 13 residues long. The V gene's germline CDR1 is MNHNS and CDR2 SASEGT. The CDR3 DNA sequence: TGTGCCAGCAGTCAAGAAGGTTTTCAGCCCCAGCATTTT. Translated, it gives CASSQEGFQPQHF.

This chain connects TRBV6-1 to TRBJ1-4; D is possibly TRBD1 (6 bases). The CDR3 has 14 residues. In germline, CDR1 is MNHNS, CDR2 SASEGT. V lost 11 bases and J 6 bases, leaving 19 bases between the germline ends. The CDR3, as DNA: TGTGCCTGCCGAACAAGGGGGGACGATGAAAAACTGTTTTTT. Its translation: CACRTRGDDEKLFF.

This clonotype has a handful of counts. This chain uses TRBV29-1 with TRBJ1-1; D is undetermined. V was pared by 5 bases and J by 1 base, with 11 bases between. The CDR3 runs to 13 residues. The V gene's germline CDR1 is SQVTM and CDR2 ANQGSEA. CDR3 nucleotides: TGCAGCGTTTTTAGTTCCGCGAACACTGAAGCTTTCTTT. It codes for CSVFSSANTEAFF.

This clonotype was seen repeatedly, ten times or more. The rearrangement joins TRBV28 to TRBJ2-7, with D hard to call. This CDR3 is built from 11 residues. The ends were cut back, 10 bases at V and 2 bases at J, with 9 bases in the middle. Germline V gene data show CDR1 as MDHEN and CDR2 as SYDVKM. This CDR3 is CAITSPYEQYF. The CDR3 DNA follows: TGTGCCATCACCTCTCCCTACGAGCAGTACTTC.